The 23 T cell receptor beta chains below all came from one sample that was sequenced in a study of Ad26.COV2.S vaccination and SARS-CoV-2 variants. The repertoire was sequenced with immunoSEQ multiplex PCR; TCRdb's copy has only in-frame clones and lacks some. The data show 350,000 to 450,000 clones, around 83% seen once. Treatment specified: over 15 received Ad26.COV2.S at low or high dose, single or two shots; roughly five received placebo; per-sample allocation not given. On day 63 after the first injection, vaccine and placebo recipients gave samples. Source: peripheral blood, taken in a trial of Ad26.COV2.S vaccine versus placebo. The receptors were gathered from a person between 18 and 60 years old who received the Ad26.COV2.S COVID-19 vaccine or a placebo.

CDR3: CASSTRRTGRYEQYF. The CDR3 DNA follows: TGTGCCAGTAGTACCCGCCGGACAGGGCGATACGAGCAGTACTTC. This chain uses TRBV19 with TRBJ2-7; 8 bases match TRBD1. Looked up from germline, CDR1 is LNHDA and CDR2 is SQIVND (reference sequence). The V segment lost 4 bases and the J segment 4 bases; nucleotides outside the gene matches: 9. The CDR3 runs 15 residues.

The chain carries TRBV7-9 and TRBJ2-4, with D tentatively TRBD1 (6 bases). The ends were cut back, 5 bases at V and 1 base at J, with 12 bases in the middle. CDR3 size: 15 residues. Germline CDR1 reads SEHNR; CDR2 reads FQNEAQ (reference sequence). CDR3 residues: CASSKQGTAKNIQYF. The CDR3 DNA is TGTGCCAGCAGCAAACAGGGTACGGCCAAAAACATTCAGTACTTC.

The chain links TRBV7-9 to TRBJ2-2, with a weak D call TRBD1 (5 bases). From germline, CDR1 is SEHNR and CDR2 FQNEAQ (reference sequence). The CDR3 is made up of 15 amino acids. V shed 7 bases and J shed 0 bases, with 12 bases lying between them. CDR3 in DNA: TGTGCCAGCACCTCGACAGAAGCGAACACCGGGGAGCTGTTTTTT. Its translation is CASTSTEANTGELFF.

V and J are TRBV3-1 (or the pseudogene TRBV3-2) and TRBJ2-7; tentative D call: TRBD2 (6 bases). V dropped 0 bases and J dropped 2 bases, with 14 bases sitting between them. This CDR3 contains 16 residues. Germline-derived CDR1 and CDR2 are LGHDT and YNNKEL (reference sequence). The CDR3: CASSQDPGSRPYEQYF. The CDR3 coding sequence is TGTGCCAGCAGCCAAGATCCCGGGAGCCGCCCCTACGAGCAGTACTTC.

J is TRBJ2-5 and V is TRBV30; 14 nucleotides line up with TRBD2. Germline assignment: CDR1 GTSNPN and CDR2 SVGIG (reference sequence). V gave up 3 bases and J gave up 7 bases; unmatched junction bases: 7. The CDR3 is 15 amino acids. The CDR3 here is CAWSDGTSGSGTQYF. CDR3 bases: TGTGCCTGGAGCGACGGGACTAGCGGGAGTGGGACCCAGTACTTC.

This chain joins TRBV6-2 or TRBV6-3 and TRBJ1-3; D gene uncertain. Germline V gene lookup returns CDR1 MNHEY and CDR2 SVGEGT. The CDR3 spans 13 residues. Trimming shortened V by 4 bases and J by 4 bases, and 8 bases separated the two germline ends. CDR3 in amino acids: CASSFARGNTIYF. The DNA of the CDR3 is TGTGCCAGCAGTTTTGCGAGGGGAAACACCATATATTTT.

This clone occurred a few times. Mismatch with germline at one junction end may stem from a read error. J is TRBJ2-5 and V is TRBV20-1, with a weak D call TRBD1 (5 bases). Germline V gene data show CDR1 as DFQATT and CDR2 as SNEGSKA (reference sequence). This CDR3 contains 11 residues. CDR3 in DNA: TGCAGTGCCGGACACCAGGAGACCCAGTACTTC. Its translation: CSAGHQETQYF.

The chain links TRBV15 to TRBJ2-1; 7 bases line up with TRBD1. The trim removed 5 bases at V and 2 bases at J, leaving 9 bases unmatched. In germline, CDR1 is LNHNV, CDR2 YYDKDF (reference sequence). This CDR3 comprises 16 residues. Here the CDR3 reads CATSGMHRGPYNEQFF. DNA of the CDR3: TGTGCCACCAGCGGCATGCACAGGGGACCCTACAATGAGCAGTTCTTC.

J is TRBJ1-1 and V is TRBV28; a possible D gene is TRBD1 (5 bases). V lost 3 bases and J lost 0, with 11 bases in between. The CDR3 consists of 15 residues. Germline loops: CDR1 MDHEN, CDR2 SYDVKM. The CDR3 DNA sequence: TGTGCCAGCAGTTTCCCCGGGGGGATGAACACTGAAGCTTTCTTT. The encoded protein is CASSFPGGMNTEAFF.

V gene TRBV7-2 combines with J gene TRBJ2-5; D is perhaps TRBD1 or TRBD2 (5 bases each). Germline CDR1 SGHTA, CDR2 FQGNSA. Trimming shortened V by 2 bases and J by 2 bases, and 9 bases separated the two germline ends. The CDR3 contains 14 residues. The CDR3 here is CASSLRGPQETQYF. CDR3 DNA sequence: TGTGCCAGCAGCTTAAGGGGACCGCAAGAGACCCAGTACTTC.

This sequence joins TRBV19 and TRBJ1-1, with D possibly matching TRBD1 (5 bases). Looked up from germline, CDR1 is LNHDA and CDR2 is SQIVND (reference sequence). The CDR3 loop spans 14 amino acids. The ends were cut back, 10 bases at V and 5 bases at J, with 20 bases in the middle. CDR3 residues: CATTLVGWGTEAFF. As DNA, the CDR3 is TGTGCCACCACGCTGGTAGGCTGGGGGACTGAAGCTTTCTTT.

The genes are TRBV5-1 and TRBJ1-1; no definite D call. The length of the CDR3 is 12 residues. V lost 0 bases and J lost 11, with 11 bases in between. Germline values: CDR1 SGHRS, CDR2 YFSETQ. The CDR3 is CASSLDLVQAFF. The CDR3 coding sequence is TGCGCCAGCAGCTTGGATTTAGTCCAGGCTTTCTTT.

CDR3 nucleotides: TGTGCCATCAGTGTAAGGACAGGGCGGGGAGAGCAGTACTTC. It is translated as CAISVRTGRGEQYF. The J gene is TRBJ2-7, the V gene TRBV10-3; 8 nucleotides match TRBD1. V gave up 4 bases and J gave up 7 bases; unmatched junction bases: 9. The CDR3 spans 14 residues. The germline V gene encodes CDR1 ENHRY and CDR2 SYGVKD.

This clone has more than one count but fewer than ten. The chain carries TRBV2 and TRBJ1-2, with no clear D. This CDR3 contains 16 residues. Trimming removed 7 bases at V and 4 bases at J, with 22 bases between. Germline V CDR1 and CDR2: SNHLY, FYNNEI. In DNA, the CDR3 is TGTGCCAGCACCCCAAGTTGGGCTCACGGACCCTATGGCTACACCTTC. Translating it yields CASTPSWAHGPYGYTF. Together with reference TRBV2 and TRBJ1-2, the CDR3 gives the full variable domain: EPEVTQTPSHQVTQMGQEVILRCVPISNHLYFYWYRQILGQKVEFLVSFYNNEISEKSEIFDDQFSVERPDGSNFTLKIRSTKLEDSAMYFCASTPSWAHGPYGYTFGSGTRLTVV.

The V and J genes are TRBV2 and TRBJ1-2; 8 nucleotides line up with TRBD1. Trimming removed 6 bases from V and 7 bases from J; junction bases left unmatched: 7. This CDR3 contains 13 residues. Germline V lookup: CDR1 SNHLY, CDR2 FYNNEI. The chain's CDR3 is CASRNRGSGGYTF. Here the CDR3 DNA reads TGTGCCAGCAGGAACAGGGGGTCGGGTGGCTACACCTTC.

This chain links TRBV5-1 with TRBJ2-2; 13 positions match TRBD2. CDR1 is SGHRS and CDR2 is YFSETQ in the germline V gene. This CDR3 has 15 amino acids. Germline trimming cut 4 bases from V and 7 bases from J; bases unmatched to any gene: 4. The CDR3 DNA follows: TGCGCCAGCAGCCTCGGGACTAGCGGGGTCGGGGAGCTGTTTTTT. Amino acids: CASSLGTSGVGELFF.

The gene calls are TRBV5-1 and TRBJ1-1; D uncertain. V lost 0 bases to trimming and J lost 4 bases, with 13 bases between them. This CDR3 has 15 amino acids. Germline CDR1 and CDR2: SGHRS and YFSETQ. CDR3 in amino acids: CASSLGQTESTEAFF. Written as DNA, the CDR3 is TGCGCCAGCAGCTTGGGCCAAACCGAGAGCACTGAAGCTTTCTTT.

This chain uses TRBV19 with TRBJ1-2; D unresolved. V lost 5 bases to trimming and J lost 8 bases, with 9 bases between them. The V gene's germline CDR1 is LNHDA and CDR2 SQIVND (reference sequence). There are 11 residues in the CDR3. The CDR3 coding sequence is TGTGCCAGTAGTGTGGGGAAGGGCTACACCTTC. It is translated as CASSVGKGYTF.

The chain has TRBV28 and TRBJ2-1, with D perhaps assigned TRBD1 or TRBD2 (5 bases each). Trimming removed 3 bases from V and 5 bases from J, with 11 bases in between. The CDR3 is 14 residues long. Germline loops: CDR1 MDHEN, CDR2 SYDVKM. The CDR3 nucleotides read TGTGCCAGCAGTTTGGTACAGGAGGACAATGAGCAGTTCTTC. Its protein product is CASSLVQEDNEQFF.

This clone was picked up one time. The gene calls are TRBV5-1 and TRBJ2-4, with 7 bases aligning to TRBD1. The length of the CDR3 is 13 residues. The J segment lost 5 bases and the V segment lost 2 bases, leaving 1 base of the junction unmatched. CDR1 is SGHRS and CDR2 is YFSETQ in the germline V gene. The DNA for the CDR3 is TGCGCCAGCAGCTTAACAGGGGAAAACATTCAGTACTTC. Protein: CASSLTGENIQYF.

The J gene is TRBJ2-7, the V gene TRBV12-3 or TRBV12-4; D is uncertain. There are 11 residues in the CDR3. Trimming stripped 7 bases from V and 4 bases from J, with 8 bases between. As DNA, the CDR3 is TGTGCCAGCACCGACCGGTACGAGCAGTACTTC. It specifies CASTDRYEQYF.

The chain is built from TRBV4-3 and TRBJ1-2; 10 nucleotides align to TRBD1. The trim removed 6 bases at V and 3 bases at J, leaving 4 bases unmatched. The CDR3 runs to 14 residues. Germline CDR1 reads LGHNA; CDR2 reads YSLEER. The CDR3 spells CASSLGTGDYGYTF. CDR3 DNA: TGCGCCAGCAGTCTGGGGACAGGGGACTATGGCTACACCTTC.

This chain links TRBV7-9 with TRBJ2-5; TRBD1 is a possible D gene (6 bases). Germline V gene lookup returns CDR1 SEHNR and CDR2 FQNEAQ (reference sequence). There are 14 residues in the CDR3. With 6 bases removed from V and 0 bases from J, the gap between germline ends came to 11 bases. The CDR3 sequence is CASSPTGYQETQYF. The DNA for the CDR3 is TGTGCCAGCAGTCCGACAGGATACCAAGAGACCCAGTACTTC. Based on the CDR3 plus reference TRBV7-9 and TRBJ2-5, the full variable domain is DTGVSQNPRHKITKRGQNVTFRCDPISEHNRLYWYRQTLGQGPEFLTYFQNEAQLEKSRLLSDRFSAERPKGSFSTLEIQRTEQGDSAMYLCASSPTGYQETQYFGPGTRLLVL.